The clone carrying this T cell receptor beta chain was found many times. Germline V gene data show CDR1 as MNHEY and CDR2 as SMNVEV (reference sequence). The CDR3 is 15 residues long. Trimming at V came to 0 bases and at J to 4 bases, leaving 6 bases not matched to a gene. This sample was included in a study of regulatory T cells in long-lasting Graves disease. Time point given: newly diagnosed GD, antithyroid drugs for less than 3 months. Researchers made the TCR library from RNA that was extracted from PBMCs. Roughly 9 milliliters of peripheral blood went into EDTA tubes. According to the study, TCR beta libraries were built with iRepertoire HTBI primers and CDR3-region Arm-PCR. Using its own MiXCR run on the multiplex PCR reads, TCRdb lists one record per CDR3 protein. The sample has approximately 400,000 distinct CDR3 sequences; approximately 16% are singletons. These data were also reused for a study on T cells in Graves' hyperthyroidism and ophthalmopathy. That report adds: First-round RT-PCR targeting the TCR CDR3 was performed with the HTBI primer set. Most expanded thyroid clonotypes above 0.001 recurred in blood.

The receptor's source is a woman between 40 and 55 years old with Graves disease. The sequences come from peripheral blood mononuclear cells (PBMCs), collected at new diagnosis, from a patient treated with antithyroid drugs. This chain connects TRBV27 to TRBJ2-7; 7 nucleotides match TRBD2. The CDR3 loop reads CASSLSFAGAYEQYF. CDR3 bases: TGTGCCAGCAGTTTATCATTTGCGGGAGCTTACGAGCAGTACTTC.